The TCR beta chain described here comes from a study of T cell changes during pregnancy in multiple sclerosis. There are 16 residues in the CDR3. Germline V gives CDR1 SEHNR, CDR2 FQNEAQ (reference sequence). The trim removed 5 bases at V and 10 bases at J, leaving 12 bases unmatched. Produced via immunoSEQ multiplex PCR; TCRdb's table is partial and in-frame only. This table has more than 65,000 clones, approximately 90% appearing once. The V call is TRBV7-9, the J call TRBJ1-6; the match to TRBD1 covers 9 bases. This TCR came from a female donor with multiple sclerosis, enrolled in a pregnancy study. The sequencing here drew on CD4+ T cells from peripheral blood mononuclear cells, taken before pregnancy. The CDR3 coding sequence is TGTGCCAGCAGCCCCGACGGACAGGGGAGGACCTCACCCCTCCACTTT. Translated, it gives CASSPDGQGRTSPLHF.